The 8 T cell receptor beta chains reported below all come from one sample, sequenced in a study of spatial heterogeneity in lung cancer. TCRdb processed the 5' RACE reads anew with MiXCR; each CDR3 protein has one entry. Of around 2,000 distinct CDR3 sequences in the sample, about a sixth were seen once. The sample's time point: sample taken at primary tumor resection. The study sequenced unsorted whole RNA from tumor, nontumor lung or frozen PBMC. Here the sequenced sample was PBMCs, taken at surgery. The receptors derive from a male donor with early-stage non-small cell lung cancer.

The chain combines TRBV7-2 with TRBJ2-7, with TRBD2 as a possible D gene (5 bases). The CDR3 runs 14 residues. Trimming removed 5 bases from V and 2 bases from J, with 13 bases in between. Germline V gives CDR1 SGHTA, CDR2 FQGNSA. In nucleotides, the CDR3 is TGTGCCAGCAGCCGCATCGCGGGCACCTACGAGCAGTACTTC. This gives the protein CASSRIAGTYEQYF. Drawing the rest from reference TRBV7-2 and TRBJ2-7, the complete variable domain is GAGVSQSPSNKVTEKGKDVELRCDPISGHTALYWYRQSLGQGLEFLIYFQGNSAPDKSGLPSDRFSAERTGGSVSTLTIQRTQQEDSAVYLCASSRIAGTYEQYFGPGTRLTVT.

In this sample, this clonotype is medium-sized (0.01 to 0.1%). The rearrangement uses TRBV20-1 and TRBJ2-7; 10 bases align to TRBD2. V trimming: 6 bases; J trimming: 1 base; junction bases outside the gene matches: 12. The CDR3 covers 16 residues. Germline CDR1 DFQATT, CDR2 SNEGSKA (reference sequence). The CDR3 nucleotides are TGCAGTGCCCCCATTCCACCGGGACTAGCGTCCTACGAGCAGTACTTC. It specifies CSAPIPPGLASYEQYF.

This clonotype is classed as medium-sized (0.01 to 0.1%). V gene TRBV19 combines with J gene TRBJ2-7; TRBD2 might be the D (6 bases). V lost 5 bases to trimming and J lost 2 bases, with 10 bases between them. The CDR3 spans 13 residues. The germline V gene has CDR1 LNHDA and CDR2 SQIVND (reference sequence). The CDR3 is CASSGSSAYEQYF. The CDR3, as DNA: TGTGCCAGTAGTGGATCTAGCGCCTACGAGCAGTACTTC.

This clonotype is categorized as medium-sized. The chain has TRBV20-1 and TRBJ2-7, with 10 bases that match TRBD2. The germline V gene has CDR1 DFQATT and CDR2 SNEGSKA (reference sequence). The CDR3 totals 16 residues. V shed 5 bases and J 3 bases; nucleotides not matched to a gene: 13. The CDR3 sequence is CSAQTDSGRPNYEQYF. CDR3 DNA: TGCAGTGCTCAAACGGATAGCGGGAGGCCAAACTACGAGCAGTACTTC.

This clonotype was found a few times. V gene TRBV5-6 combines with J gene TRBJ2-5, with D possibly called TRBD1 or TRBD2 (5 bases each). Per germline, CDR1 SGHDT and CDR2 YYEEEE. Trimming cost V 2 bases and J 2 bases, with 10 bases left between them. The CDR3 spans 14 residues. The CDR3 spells CASSLVRGQETQYF. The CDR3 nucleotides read TGTGCCAGCAGCTTAGTGAGGGGACAAGAGACCCAGTACTTC.

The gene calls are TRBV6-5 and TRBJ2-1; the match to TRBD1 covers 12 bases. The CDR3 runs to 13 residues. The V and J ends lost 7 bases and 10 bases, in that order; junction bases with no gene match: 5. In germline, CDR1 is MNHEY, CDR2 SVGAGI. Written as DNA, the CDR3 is TGTGCCAGCAAATTCGGGACAGGGGGCGAGCAGTTCTTC. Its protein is CASKFGTGGEQFF.

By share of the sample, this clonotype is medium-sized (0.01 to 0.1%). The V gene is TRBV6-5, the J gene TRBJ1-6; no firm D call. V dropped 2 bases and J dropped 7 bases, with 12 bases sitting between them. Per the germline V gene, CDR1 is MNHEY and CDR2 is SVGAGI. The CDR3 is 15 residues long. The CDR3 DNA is TGTGCCAGCAGTTACACAGCCTTGGGGAATTCACCCCTCCACTTT. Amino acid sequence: CASSYTALGNSPLHF.

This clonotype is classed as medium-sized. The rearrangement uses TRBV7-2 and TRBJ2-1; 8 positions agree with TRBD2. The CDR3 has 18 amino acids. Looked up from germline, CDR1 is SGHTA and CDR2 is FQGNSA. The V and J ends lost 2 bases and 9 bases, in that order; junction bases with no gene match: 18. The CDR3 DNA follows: TGTGCCAGCAGCTTAACTGTTACGGGAGGGAGCAAGGTGGGTGAGCAGTTCTTC. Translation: CASSLTVTGGSKVGEQFF.